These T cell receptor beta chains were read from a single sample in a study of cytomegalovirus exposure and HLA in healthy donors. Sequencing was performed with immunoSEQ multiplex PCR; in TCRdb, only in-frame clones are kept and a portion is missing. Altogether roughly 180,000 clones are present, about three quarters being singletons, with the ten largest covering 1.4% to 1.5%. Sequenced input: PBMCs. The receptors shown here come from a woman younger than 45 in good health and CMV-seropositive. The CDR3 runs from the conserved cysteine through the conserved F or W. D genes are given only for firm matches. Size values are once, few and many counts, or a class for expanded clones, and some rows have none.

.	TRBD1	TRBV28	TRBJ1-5	CASGAGGGNGQPQHF	TGTGCCAGCGGCGCAGGGGGTGGTAATGGTCAGCCCCAGCATTTT
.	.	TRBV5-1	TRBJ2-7	CASSLEGVGAYEQYF	TGCGCCAGCAGCTTGGAGGGGGTTGGGGCTTACGAGCAGTACTTC
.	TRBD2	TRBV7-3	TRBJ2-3	CASSLMGGVDTQYF	TGTGCCAGCAGCTTAATGGGGGGGGTAGATACGCAGTATTTT
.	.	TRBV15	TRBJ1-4	CATSRDGPKEKLFF	TGTGCCACCAGCAGAGATGGGCCGAAGGAAAAACTGTTTTTT
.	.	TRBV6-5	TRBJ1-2	CASRGGTGQIYGYTF	TGTGCCAGTCGCGGGGGGACCGGCCAAATCTATGGCTACACCTTC
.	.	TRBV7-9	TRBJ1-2	CASTGWANYGYTF	TGTGCCAGCACAGGGTGGGCTAACTATGGCTACACCTTC
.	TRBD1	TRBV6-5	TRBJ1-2	CASSYEQGVYGYTF	TGTGCCAGCAGTTACGAACAGGGGGTCTATGGCTACACCTTC
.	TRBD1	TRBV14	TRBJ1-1	CASSEWGTGDTEAFF	TGTGCCAGCAGCGAATGGGGGACAGGGGACACTGAAGCTTTCTTT
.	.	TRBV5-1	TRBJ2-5	CASSLGQAQETQYF	TGCGCCAGCAGCTTGGGACAGGCCCAAGAGACCCAGTACTTC
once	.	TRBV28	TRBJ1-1	CASRQGLTEAFF	TGTGCCAGCAGGCAGGGGCTCACTGAAGCTTTCTTT
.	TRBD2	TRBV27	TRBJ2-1	CASSYYSGTYNEQFF	TGTGCCAGCAGTTACTATAGCGGGACCTACAATGAGCAGTTCTTC
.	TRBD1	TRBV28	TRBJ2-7	CASSRQGPYEQYF	TGTGCCAGCAGTCGACAGGGTCCCTACGAGCAGTACTTC
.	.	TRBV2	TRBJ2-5	CASSYTQETQYF	TGTGCCAGCAGTTACACCCAAGAGACCCAGTACTTC
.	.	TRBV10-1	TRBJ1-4	CAWDGHSLVATNEKLFF	TGCGCCTGGGATGGACATTCATTAGTTGCAACTAATGAAAAACTGTTTTTT
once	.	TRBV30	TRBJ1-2	CAWIRQVVGYGYTF	TGTGCCTGGATAAGACAGGTAGTGGGCTATGGCTACACCTTC
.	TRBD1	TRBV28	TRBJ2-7	CATTVTGDWMEQYF	TGTGCCACCACGGTGACAGGGGATTGGATGGAGCAGTACTTC
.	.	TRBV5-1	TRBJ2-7	CASSSGDSTYEQYF	TGCGCCAGCAGCTCGGGGGACAGCACCTACGAGCAGTACTTC
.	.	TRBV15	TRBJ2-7	CATRSSEDEQYF	TGTGCCACCAGATCGTCGGAGGACGAGCAGTACTTC
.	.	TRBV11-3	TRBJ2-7	CASSPHGGSYEQYF	TGTGCCAGCAGCCCCCACGGGGGTTCCTACGAGCAGTACTTC
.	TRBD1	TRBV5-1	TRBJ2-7	CASSLAGTGLYEQYF	TGCGCCAGCAGCTTGGCCGGGACAGGGCTTTACGAGCAGTACTTC
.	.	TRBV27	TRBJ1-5	CASSLRGFQPQHF	TGTGCCAGCAGTTTAAGGGGCTTTCAGCCCCAGCATTTT
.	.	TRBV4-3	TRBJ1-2	CASSQDAGSYTF	TGCGCCAGCAGCCAAGACGCGGGTAGCTACACCTTC
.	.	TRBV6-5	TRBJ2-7	CASSPGLHEQYF	TGTGCCAGCAGCCCGGGACTCCACGAGCAGTACTTC
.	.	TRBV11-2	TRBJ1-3	CASSLRGTGNTIYF	TGTGCCAGCAGCTTAAGGGGGACTGGAAACACCATATATTTT
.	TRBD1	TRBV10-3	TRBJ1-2	CAIRSRDRVGYTF	TGTGCCATCAGATCCCGGGACAGGGTAGGCTACACCTTC
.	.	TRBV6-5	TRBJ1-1	CASRANTEAFF	TGTGCCAGCAGAGCGAACACTGAAGCTTTCTTT
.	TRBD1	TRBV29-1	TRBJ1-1	CSFRDRHTEAFF	TGCAGCTTCCGGGACAGACACACTGAAGCTTTCTTT
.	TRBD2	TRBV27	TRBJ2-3	CASSLGTSGTDTQYF	TGTGCCAGCAGTTTAGGGACTAGCGGCACAGATACGCAGTATTTT
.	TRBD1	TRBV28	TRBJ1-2	CASSLPTGGANGYTF	TGTGCCAGCAGTTTACCTACAGGGGGCGCGAATGGCTACACCTTC
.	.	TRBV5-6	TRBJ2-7	CASSPTGSSYEQYF	TGTGCCAGCAGCCCCACGGGAAGCTCCTACGAGCAGTACTTC
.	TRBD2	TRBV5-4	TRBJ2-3	CASSTGLAIGDTQYF	TGTGCCAGCAGCACGGGACTAGCTATCGGAGATACGCAGTATTTT
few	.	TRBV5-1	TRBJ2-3	CASSLGPSTDTQYF	TGCGCCAGCAGCTTGGGGCCAAGCACAGATACGCAGTATTTT
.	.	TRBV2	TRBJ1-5	CASRVGQAYQPQHF	TGTGCCAGCAGGGTGGGCCAAGCATATCAGCCCCAGCATTTT
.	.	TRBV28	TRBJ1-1	CASKGGDTEAFF	TGTGCCAGCAAAGGGGGGGACACTGAAGCTTTCTTT
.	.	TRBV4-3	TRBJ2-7	CASSQDLPADGGPFYEQYF	TGCGCCAGCAGCCAAGATTTACCAGCGGACGGCGGCCCCTTCTACGAGCAGTACTTC
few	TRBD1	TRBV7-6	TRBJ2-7	CASSLDSGQGYEQYF	TGTGCCAGCAGCTTAGATTCCGGACAGGGCTACGAGCAGTACTTC
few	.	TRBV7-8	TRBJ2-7	CASSLAGTLYEQYF	TGTGCCAGCAGCTTGGCCGGGACACTCTACGAGCAGTACTTC
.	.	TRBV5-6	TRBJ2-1	CASSLGGPKVQFF	TGTGCCAGCAGCTTGGGGGGGCCCAAAGTACAGTTCTTC
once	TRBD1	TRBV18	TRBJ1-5	CASSTGDQPQHF	TGTGCCAGCTCGACAGGGGATCAGCCCCAGCATTTT
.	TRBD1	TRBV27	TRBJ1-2	CASSFNPTGGGGYTF	TGTGCCAGCAGTTTTAATCCCACAGGGGGTGGTGGCTACACCTTC
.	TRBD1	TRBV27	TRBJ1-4	CASSPTGTGYEKLFF	TGTGCCAGCAGTCCCACCGGGACAGGATATGAAAAACTGTTTTTT
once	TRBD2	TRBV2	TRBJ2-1	CASSWIAGGVDNEQFF	TGTGCCAGCAGTTGGATAGCGGGAGGGGTGGACAATGAGCAGTTCTTC
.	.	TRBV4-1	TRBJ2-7	CASSQGERGYEQYF	TGCGCCAGCAGCCAAGGGGAGCGCGGGTACGAGCAGTACTTC
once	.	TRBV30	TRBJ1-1	CAWSVIRDSAFF	TGTGCCTGGAGTGTAATCAGGGACTCAGCTTTCTTT
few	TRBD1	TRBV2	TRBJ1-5	CASSKPGQDSNQPQHF	TGTGCCAGCAGTAAGCCAGGACAGGATAGCAATCAGCCCCAGCATTTT
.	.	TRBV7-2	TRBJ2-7	CASSLATVSGEQYF	TGTGCCAGCAGCTTGGCAACGGTGTCGGGGGAGCAGTACTTC
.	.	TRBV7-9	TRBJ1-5	CASSPDRLYQPQHF	TGTGCCAGCAGCCCGGACAGACTCTATCAGCCCCAGCATTTT
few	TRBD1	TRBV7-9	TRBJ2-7	CASSLSGGEQYF	TGTGCCAGCAGCTTATCAGGGGGCGAGCAGTACTTC
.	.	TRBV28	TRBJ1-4	CASSEGVQEKLFF	TGTGCCAGCAGCGAGGGGGTTCAGGAAAAACTGTTTTTT
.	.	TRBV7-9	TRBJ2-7	CASNLGLSYEQYF	TGTGCCAGCAACCTGGGACTCTCCTACGAGCAGTACTTC
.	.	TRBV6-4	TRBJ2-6	CASSRTQASGANVLTF	TGTGCCAGCAGCCGGACTCAAGCCTCTGGGGCCAACGTCCTGACTTTC
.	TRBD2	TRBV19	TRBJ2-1	CASSIPGGPTYNEQFF	TGTGCCAGTAGTATACCGGGGGGGCCAACCTACAATGAGCAGTTCTTC
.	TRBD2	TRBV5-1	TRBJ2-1	CASSYFLEPGLGGSYNEQFF	TGCGCCAGCAGCTATTTCCTAGAGCCTGGGTTGGGCGGGAGTTACAATGAGCAGTTCTTC
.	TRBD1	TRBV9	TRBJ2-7	CASSPPGQGIEQYF	TGTGCCAGCAGCCCCCCGGGACAGGGTATAGAGCAGTACTTC
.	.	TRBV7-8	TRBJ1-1	CASSPRGAGSNTEAFF	TGTGCCAGCAGCCCCCGGGGGGCAGGTTCTAACACTGAAGCTTTCTTT
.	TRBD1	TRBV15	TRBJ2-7	CATSRDLQGHYEQYF	TGTGCCACCAGCAGGGACTTACAGGGGCACTACGAGCAGTACTTC
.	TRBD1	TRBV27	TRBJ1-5	CASRIDRVPDDQPQHF	TGTGCCAGCAGAATTGACAGGGTCCCCGACGATCAGCCCCAGCATTTT
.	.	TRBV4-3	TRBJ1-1	CASSQDRLQFIRGNTEAFF	TGCGCCAGCAGCCAAGATCGTCTTCAATTCATTCGGGGTAACACTGAAGCTTTCTTT
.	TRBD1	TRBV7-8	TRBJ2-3	CASSWDRDRGSDTQYF	TGTGCCAGCAGCTGGGACCGGGACAGGGGATCAGATACGCAGTATTTT
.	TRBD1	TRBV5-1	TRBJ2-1	CASSATGGDEQFF	TGCGCCAGCAGCGCGACAGGGGGCGATGAGCAGTTCTTC